A selection of T cell receptor beta chains follows, all from one sample in a study of blood T cell repertoires in COVID-19. Method: immunoSEQ multiplex PCR; TCRdb's copy keeps in-frame clones and lacks some. Among roughly 230,000 clones listed, around four fifths were seen once. The sequencing input was peripheral blood. Every receptor here comes from a man in his forties or fifties with acute or convalescent COVID-19. Each CDR3 is given with its conserved first and last residue. Each record gives: D gene, V gene, CDR3 length, clone size, J gene, CDR3 DNA, CDR3 protein. A D gene is named only where the DNA matches it firmly. Expanded clones get a size class; other rows say once, few or many, or leave the size out.

D: .
V: TRBV7-8
length: 15
size: .
J: TRBJ1-2
DNA: TGTGCCAGCAGCTTAGCGGAAAGCAGGGGCGGTCGCTACACCTTC
CDR3: CASSLAESRGGRYTF

D: .
V: TRBV19
length: 14
size: .
J: TRBJ1-2
DNA: TGTGCCAGTAGTATATCCGAGGGAGTTGGTGGCTACACCTTC
CDR3: CASSISEGVGGYTF

D: TRBD2
V: TRBV5-1
length: 14
size: .
J: TRBJ2-1
DNA: TGCGCCAGCGGGACTAGCGGGAGTGCCAATGAGCAGTTCTTC
CDR3: CASGTSGSANEQFF

D: TRBD1
V: TRBV7-2
length: 13
size: .
J: TRBJ2-1
DNA: TGTGCCAGCAGCCTAGCTGGACAGGATGAGCAGTTCTTC
CDR3: CASSLAGQDEQFF

D: TRBD1
V: TRBV6-2/TRBV6-3
length: 15
size: .
J: TRBJ1-2
DNA: TGTGCCAGCAGTGACGGAGGGGACAGGGGCTATGGCTACACCTTC
CDR3: CASSDGGDRGYGYTF

D: .
V: TRBV27
length: 14
size: .
J: TRBJ1-2
DNA: TGTGCCAGCAGTCCCGACAGGTACCTGGATGGCTACACCTTC
CDR3: CASSPDRYLDGYTF

D: .
V: TRBV30
length: 13
size: few
J: TRBJ2-5
DNA: TGTGCCTGGGGGCCCCGAGCGGGAGAGACCCAGTACTTC
CDR3: CAWGPRAGETQYF

D: TRBD1
V: TRBV3-1/TRBV3-2
length: 16
size: once
J: TRBJ1-1
DNA: TGTGCCAGCAGCCAAGGGGGGAACAGGGGGGCTCCTGAAGCTTTCTTT
CDR3: CASSQGGNRGAPEAFF

D: .
V: TRBV15
length: 15
size: .
J: TRBJ2-5
DNA: TGTGCCACCAGCAGAGATGAAACAGCTCAAGAGACCCAGTACTTC
CDR3: CATSRDETAQETQYF

D: TRBD2
V: TRBV9
length: 19
size: .
J: TRBJ2-1
DNA: TGTGCCAGCAGCGTAGATTGGGGACTAGGGCGACCCGGGCGGGATGAGCAGTTCTTC
CDR3: CASSVDWGLGRPGRDEQFF

D: .
V: TRBV7-3
length: 15
size: .
J: TRBJ2-1
DNA: TGTGCCAGCAGCTTGTTGATTAGCCCCTCCGCCGAGCAGTTCTTC
CDR3: CASSLLISPSAEQFF

D: TRBD1
V: TRBV6-2/TRBV6-3
length: 13
size: .
J: TRBJ1-2
DNA: TGTGCCAGCAGTTACGGGACAGTCTATGGCTACACCTTC
CDR3: CASSYGTVYGYTF

D: .
V: TRBV4-1
length: 17
size: once
J: TRBJ2-2
DNA: TGCGCCAGCAGCCAAGAACTTCGGCGGTCCTACACCGGGGAGCTGTTTTTT
CDR3: CASSQELRRSYTGELFF

D: .
V: TRBV7-9
length: 14
size: .
J: TRBJ1-1
DNA: TGTGCCAGCAGCTTAGAGTCAGGTTCTTCTGAAGCTTTCTTT
CDR3: CASSLESGSSEAFF

D: .
V: TRBV3-1/TRBV3-2
length: 13
size: .
J: TRBJ2-1
DNA: TGTGCCAGCAGCCAAGGCGTATACAATGAGCAGTTCTTC
CDR3: CASSQGVYNEQFF

D: .
V: TRBV3-1/TRBV3-2
length: 19
size: .
J: TRBJ2-3
DNA: TGTGCCAGCAGCCCTTCTCTCACGCAACCGGGACAAGTGGAAGATACGCAGTATTTT
CDR3: CASSPSLTQPGQVEDTQYF

D: .
V: TRBV7-9
length: 12
size: .
J: TRBJ2-3
DNA: TGTGCCAGCAGCCGAGATGCGGATACGCAGTATTTT
CDR3: CASSRDADTQYF

D: TRBD1
V: TRBV19
length: 12
size: .
J: TRBJ2-1
DNA: TGTGCCAGTAGTCACCGGGACAGCCGGCAGTTCTTC
CDR3: CASSHRDSRQFF

D: TRBD1
V: TRBV7-2
length: 15
size: .
J: TRBJ2-5
DNA: TGTGCCAGCAGCCCCTGGACAGGGGGGGGAGAGACCCAGTACTTC
CDR3: CASSPWTGGGETQYF

D: .
V: TRBV19
length: 12
size: .
J: TRBJ2-3
DNA: TGTGCCACTTCGGACTCACGGGATACGCAGTATTTT
CDR3: CATSDSRDTQYF

D: TRBD1
V: TRBV5-6
length: 15
size: .
J: TRBJ1-1
DNA: TGTGCCAGCAGCTTGTGGGGGACAGGGAACACTGAAGCTTTCTTT
CDR3: CASSLWGTGNTEAFF

D: TRBD1
V: TRBV2
length: 13
size: .
J: TRBJ1-4
DNA: TGTGCCAGCAGTGGGACAGGCGGTGAAAAACTGTTTTTT
CDR3: CASSGTGGEKLFF

D: .
V: TRBV24-1
length: 18
size: .
J: TRBJ2-3
DNA: TGTGCCACCAGTGATGGCCAGGGCGATCGAACTAGCACAGATACGCAGTATTTT
CDR3: CATSDGQGDRTSTDTQYF

D: .
V: TRBV3-1/TRBV3-2
length: 14
size: .
J: TRBJ1-2
DNA: TGTGCCAGCAGTCAAACCCCAACAGGATATGGCTACACCTTC
CDR3: CASSQTPTGYGYTF

D: TRBD2
V: TRBV6-5
length: 14
size: .
J: TRBJ2-5
DNA: TGTGCCAGCAGTAGGACTAGCGGGAGAGAGACCCAGTACTTC
CDR3: CASSRTSGRETQYF

D: .
V: TRBV27
length: 16
size: .
J: TRBJ2-2
DNA: TGTGCCAGCAGTTTCTCAACAGGAACGGGCACCGGGGAGCTGTTTTTT
CDR3: CASSFSTGTGTGELFF

D: TRBD1
V: TRBV20-1
length: 16
size: .
J: TRBJ1-5
DNA: TGCAGTGCTAGTCGGACGGGACAGGGTGCGGAACAGCCCCAGCATTTT
CDR3: CSASRTGQGAEQPQHF

D: .
V: TRBV30
length: 13
size: .
J: TRBJ1-1
DNA: TGTGCCTGGAGCACACAGAGGAACACTGAAGCTTTCTTT
CDR3: CAWSTQRNTEAFF

D: TRBD1
V: TRBV30
length: 13
size: .
J: TRBJ1-5
DNA: TGTGCCTGGGGACAGGAGGATTTTCAGCCCCAGCATTTT
CDR3: CAWGQEDFQPQHF